What follows are 16 T cell receptor beta chains derived from one specimen sequenced in a study of shared clonotypes between healthy human individuals (dated by TCRdb to the early 2020s). CD8 naive samples consisted of CD45RO-negative cells that were positively selected for CCR7, yielding a CD45RA+CCR7+ population without TemRA cells. The method was the immunoSEQ multiplex PCR assay. TCRdb took this table from immuneACCESS and kept in-frame rearrangements with V and J called. Such tables lack part of the clones; where checked against another copy, unresolved V genes explain under half of the gap, and the rest is unexplained. In all, the sample holds some 2,000,000 clones, and 85% to 95% of those were seen once. The ten biggest clones cover 0.85% to 1.2% of the sample. Source material: naive CD8+ T cells sorted from blood. According to the study, the label for this sample's cell subset or site signals: CD45RA+CCR7+. These receptors were collected from a man between 18 and 29 years old in good health.

Concerning this clone itself: A read error may account for a junction end that differs from germline. CDR3 DNA sequence: TGTGCCAGCAGTCATGGGACCACTAAAGCTTTCTTT. Translated, it gives CASSHGTTKAFF. The chain couples TRBV28 to TRBJ1-1; D is possibly TRBD1 (5 bases). The CDR3 runs to 12 residues. CDR1 is MDHEN, CDR2 SYDVKM, per germline. The entire variable domain, with the rest obtained from reference TRBV28 and TRBJ1-1, is as follows: DVKVTQSSRYLVKRTGEKVFLECVQDMDHENMFWYRQDPGLGLRLIYFSYDVKMKEKGDIPEGYSVSREKKERFSLILESASTNQTSMYLCASSHGTTKAFFGQGTRLTVV.

This clone was observed once. Other DNA sequences in the same sample also yield this CDR3. V usage is TRBV30 and J usage is TRBJ1-1; D possibly corresponds to TRBD1 (5 bases). Between the trimmed V and J ends, which lost 0 bases and 3 bases, there was a span of 8 bases. CDR1 GTSNPN and CDR2 SVGIG come from the germline V gene (reference sequence). CDR3 length: 13 amino acids. The CDR3 DNA reads TGTGCCTGGAGTGTGGGGGGAGACACTGAAGCTTTCTTT. Its translation is CAWSVGGDTEAFF.

V is TRBV5-4 and J is TRBJ2-7; 11 nucleotides match TRBD2. The V gene end was trimmed by 2 bases and the J gene end by 0 bases; junction bases not matched to a gene: 13. The CDR3 loop spans 19 amino acids. Germline lookup yields CDR1 SGHNT and CDR2 YYREEE (reference sequence). In DNA form, the CDR3 reads TGTGCCAGCAGCTTAAGAGGGACTAGCGGTTATCCATTCTCCTACGAGCAGTACTTC. Translated: CASSLRGTSGYPFSYEQYF.

This chain connects TRBV6-5 to TRBJ2-5, with D tentatively TRBD1 or TRBD2 (5 bases each). The CDR3 has 14 amino acids. The germline V gene has CDR1 MNHEY and CDR2 SVGAGI. V gave up 2 bases and J gave up 2 bases, with 9 bases separating them. The CDR3 region is CASSYGGDQETQYF. As DNA, the CDR3 is TGTGCCAGCAGTTACGGGGGAGATCAAGAGACCCAGTACTTC.

This chain connects TRBV7-2 to TRBJ2-3; D is uncertain. The CDR3 length is 13 residues. Trimming shortened V by 2 bases and J by 4 bases, and 7 bases separated the two germline ends. Germline V CDR1 and CDR2: SGHTA, FQGNSA. CDR3 sequence: CASSLQTADTQYF. Here the CDR3 DNA reads TGTGCCAGCAGCTTACAGACTGCAGATACGCAGTATTTT.

V and J are TRBV28 and TRBJ1-5, with 8 nucleotides matching TRBD1. The length of the CDR3 is 15 residues. The ends lost 7 bases at V and 2 bases at J; junction bases unmatched: 7. Looked up from germline, CDR1 is MDHEN and CDR2 is SYDVKM. The CDR3 sequence is CASTPGQGGNQPQHF. CDR3 in DNA: TGTGCCAGCACCCCCGGACAGGGTGGCAATCAGCCCCAGCATTTT.

V is TRBV15 and J is TRBJ1-6, with a weak D call TRBD1 (6 bases). V gave up 5 bases and J gave up 7 bases, with 15 bases separating them. The V gene's germline CDR1 is LNHNV and CDR2 YYDKDF (reference sequence). This CDR3 region has 15 residues. CDR3 protein: CATSLIQGLNSPLHF. As DNA, the CDR3 is TGTGCCACCAGCTTGATACAGGGCTTAAATTCACCCCTCCACTTT. The whole variable domain, remainder taken from reference TRBV15 and TRBJ1-6, is DAMVIQNPRYQVTQFGKPVTLSCSQTLNHNVMYWYQQKSSQAPKLLFHYYDKDFNNEADTPDNFQSRRPNTSFCFLDIRSPGLGDTAMYLCATSLIQGLNSPLHFGNGTRLTVT.

V and J are TRBV6-6 and TRBJ2-1; D gene uncertain. Germline V lookup: CDR1 MNHNY, CDR2 SVGAGI (reference sequence). The V and J ends lost 2 bases and 5 bases respectively, with 13 bases between them. The CDR3 runs to 15 residues. The CDR3 loop reads CASSYTRGSNNEQFF. CDR3 sequence (DNA): TGTGCCAGCAGTTACACGCGAGGATCGAACAATGAGCAGTTCTTC.

Concerning this clone: Other DNA sequences from this sample encode an identical CDR3 as well. CDR3 loop: CASSAGTAYEQYF. The CDR3 DNA reads TGCGCCAGCAGCGCGGGGACAGCCTACGAGCAGTACTTC. V and J are TRBV5-1 and TRBJ2-7, with a tentative D call TRBD1 (7 bases). This CDR3 is 13 amino acids long. The germline V gene has CDR1 SGHRS and CDR2 YFSETQ. V lost 4 bases, J lost 2 bases, and 10 bases lay in between.

This clone is a singleton in its sample. The same CDR3 also results from other DNA sequences found in this sample. V gene TRBV30 combines with J gene TRBJ1-4; 9 nucleotides line up with TRBD1. Germline V lookup: CDR1 GTSNPN, CDR2 SVGIG (reference sequence). The CDR3 loop spans 13 amino acids. The V gene end was trimmed by 0 bases and the J gene end by 7 bases; junction bases not matched to a gene: 0. The CDR3 is CAWSVDRGEKLFF. DNA of the CDR3: TGTGCCTGGAGTGTGGACAGGGGTGAAAAACTGTTTTTT.

This chain links TRBV7-6 with TRBJ1-1; tentative D call: TRBD1 (6 bases). The V gene's germline CDR1 is SGHVS and CDR2 FNYEAQ. Trimming removed 1 base at V and 1 base at J, with 13 bases between. CDR3 length equals 16 residues. CDR3 loop: CASSLVQGPTNTEAFF. As DNA, the CDR3 is TGTGCCAGCAGCTTAGTACAGGGACCCACGAACACTGAAGCTTTCTTT.

This clone came up once. The chain carries TRBV10-3 and TRBJ1-1; possible D gene TRBD1, 6 bases. Per the germline V gene, CDR1 is ENHRY and CDR2 is SYGVKD. The CDR3 totals 15 residues. V was cut by 2 bases and J by 4 bases, with 14 bases left in between. CDR3 nucleotides: TGTGCCATCAGTGAGGTGGGGGGCCGGGGCACTGAAGCTTTCTTT. This gives the protein CAISEVGGRGTEAFF.

A word on this clone: The same CDR3 is also encoded by other DNA sequences in this sample. J is TRBJ2-5 and V is TRBV5-1; 8 positions match TRBD1. V lost 3 bases to trimming and J lost 5 bases; unmatched junction nucleotides: 6. The CDR3 has 14 residues. Germline CDR1 reads SGHRS; CDR2 reads YFSETQ. The CDR3 DNA sequence: TGCGCCAGCAGCTCTGGACAGGGATTGGAGACCCAGTACTTC. Translating gives CASSSGQGLETQYF.

V and J are TRBV9 and TRBJ2-3, with 8 bases lining up with TRBD2. V dropped 3 bases and J dropped 0; count of bases not matched to a gene: 6. There are 16 residues in the CDR3. Germline V CDR1 and CDR2: SGDLS, YYNGEE. The CDR3 DNA reads TGTGCCAGCAGCGGGTCGGCTAGCGGGAGCACAGATACGCAGTATTTT. Its translation: CASSGSASGSTDTQYF.

V is TRBV4-3 and J is TRBJ2-2; 7 bases agree with TRBD2. Looked up from germline, CDR1 is LGHNA and CDR2 is YSLEER. V was clipped by 0 bases and J by 3 bases; unmatched bases: 7. This CDR3 spans 17 amino acids. CDR3 sequence: CASSQEGREADTGELFF. The CDR3, as DNA: TGCGCCAGCAGCCAAGAAGGCCGGGAGGCTGACACCGGGGAGCTGTTTTTT.

V usage is TRBV29-1 and J usage is TRBJ1-1, with D maybe TRBD1 (6 bases). The germline V and J ends were trimmed by 6 bases and 0 bases, with 17 bases remaining between them. The CDR3 consists of 15 residues. CDR1 and CDR2 from the germline V gene are SQVTM and ANQGSEA. DNA of the CDR3: TGCAGCGTCCTAGGGGGGAGGGGGATGAACACTGAAGCTTTCTTT. Protein product: CSVLGGRGMNTEAFF.